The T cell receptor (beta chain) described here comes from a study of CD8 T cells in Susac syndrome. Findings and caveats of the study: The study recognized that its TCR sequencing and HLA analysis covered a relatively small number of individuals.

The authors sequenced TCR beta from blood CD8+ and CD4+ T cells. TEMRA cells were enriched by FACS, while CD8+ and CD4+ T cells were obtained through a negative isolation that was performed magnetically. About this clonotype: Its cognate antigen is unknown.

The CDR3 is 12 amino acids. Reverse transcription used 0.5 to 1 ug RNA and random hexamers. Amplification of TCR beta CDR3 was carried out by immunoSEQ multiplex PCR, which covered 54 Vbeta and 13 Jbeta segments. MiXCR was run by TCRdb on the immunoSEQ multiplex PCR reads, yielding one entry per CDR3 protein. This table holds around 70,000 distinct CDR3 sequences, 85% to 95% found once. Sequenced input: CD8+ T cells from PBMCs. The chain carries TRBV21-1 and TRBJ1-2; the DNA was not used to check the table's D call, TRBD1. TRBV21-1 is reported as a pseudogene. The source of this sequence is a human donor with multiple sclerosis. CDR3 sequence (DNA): TGTGCCAGCCCGCGCAGGGTGTATGGCTACACCTTC. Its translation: CASPRRVYGYTF.